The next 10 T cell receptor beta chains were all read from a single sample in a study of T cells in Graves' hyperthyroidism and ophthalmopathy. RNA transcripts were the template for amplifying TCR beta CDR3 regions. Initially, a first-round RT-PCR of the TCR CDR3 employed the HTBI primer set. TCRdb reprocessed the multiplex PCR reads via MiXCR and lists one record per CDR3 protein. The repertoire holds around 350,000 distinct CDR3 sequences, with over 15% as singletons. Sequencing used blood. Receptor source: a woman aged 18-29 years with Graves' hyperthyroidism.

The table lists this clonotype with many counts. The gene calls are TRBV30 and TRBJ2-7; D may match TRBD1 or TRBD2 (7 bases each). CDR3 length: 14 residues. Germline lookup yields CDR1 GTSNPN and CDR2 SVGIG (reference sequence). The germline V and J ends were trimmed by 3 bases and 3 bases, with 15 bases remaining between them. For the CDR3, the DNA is TGTGCCTGGAGCAGGGGGGGGACAGTCTACGAGCAGTACTTC. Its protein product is CAWSRGGTVYEQYF.

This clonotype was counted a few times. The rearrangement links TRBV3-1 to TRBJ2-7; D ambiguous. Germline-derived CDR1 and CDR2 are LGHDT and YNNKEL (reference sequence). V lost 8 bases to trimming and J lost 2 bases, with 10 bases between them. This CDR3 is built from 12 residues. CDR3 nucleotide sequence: TGTGCCAGCGGTACGGAAACCTACGAGCAGTACTTC. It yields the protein CASGTETYEQYF.

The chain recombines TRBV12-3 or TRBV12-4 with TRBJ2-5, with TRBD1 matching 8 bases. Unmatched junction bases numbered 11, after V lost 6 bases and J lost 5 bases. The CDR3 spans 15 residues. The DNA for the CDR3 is TGTGCCAGCAGCCCAAACCAGGGGGCTCGGGAGACCCAGTACTTC. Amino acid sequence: CASSPNQGARETQYF.

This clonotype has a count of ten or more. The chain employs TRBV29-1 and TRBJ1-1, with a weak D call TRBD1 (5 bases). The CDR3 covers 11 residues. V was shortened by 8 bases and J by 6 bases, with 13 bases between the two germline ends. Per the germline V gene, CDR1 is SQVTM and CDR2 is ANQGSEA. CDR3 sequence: CSPETGAEAFF. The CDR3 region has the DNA TGCAGCCCCGAAACGGGGGCTGAAGCTTTCTTT.

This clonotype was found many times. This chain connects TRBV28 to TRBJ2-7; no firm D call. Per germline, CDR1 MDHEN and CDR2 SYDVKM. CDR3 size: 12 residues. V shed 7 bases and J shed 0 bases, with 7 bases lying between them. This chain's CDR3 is CASKGFSYEQYF. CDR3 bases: TGTGCCAGCAAAGGATTCTCCTACGAGCAGTACTTC.

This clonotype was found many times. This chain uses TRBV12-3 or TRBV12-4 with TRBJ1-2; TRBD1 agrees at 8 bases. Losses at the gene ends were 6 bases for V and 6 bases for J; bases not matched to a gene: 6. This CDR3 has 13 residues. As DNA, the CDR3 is TGTGCCAGCAGGGACAGGGCGATGAATGGCTACACCTTC. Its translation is CASRDRAMNGYTF.

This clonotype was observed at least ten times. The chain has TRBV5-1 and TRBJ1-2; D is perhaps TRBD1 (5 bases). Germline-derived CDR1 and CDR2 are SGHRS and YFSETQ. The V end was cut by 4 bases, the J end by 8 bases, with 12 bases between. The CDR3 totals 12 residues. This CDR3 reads CASSTSGSGYTF. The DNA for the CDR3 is TGCGCCAGCAGCACCTCAGGGAGCGGCTACACCTTC.

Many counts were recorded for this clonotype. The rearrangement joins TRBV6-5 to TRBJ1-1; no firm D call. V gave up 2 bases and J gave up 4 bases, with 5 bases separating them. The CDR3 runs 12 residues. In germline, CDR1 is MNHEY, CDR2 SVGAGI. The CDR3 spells CASSYPPTEAFF. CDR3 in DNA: TGTGCCAGCAGTTACCCACCCACTGAAGCTTTCTTT.

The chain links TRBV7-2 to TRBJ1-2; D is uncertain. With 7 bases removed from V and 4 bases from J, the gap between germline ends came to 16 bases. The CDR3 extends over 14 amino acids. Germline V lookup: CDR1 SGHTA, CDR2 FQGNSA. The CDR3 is CASTEESPFYGYTF. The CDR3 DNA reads TGTGCCAGCACCGAAGAATCTCCATTCTATGGCTACACCTTC.

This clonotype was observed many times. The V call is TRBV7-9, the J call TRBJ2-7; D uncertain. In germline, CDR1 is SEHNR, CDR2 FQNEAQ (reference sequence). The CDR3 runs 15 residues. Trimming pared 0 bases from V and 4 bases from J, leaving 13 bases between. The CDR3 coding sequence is TGTGCCAGCAGCTTAGCGCGGCCGGGCGTATACGAGCAGTACTTC. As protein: CASSLARPGVYEQYF.